This T cell receptor beta chain derives from a study of shared clonotypes between healthy human individuals. Generated by immunoSEQ multiplex PCR, the TCRdb table keeps only in-frame clones and is missing some. The data hold fewer than 600,000 clones, with around 74% observed a single time. Healthy HIV-negative adults with no recent acute infections or vaccinations were recruited as donors. Germline loops: CDR1 SGHAT, CDR2 FQNNGV. With 6 bases clipped from V and 7 bases from J, the junction kept 3 bases outside the gene matches. The CDR3 is 11 amino acids. The genes are TRBV11-2 and TRBJ2-7, with 7 nucleotides matching TRBD2. This sequence originates from a middle-aged woman in good health. Some clones in this sample may be carry-over from other donors' samples. Sequencing input: PBMCs. The CDR3 sequence is CASSVLAEQYF. For the CDR3, the DNA is TGTGCCAGCAGTGTACTAGCGGAGCAGTACTTC. Full variable domain (missing parts from reference TRBV11-2 and TRBJ2-7): EAGVAQSPRYKIIEKRQSVAFWCNPISGHATLYWYQQILGQGPKLLIQFQNNGVVDDSQLPKDRFSAERLKGVDSTLKIQPAKLEDSAVYLCASSVLAEQYFGPGTRLTVT.